These T cell receptor beta chains were read from a single sample in a study of blood T cell repertoires in COVID-19. TCRdb's copy holds only in-frame clones and misses some; the assay was immunoSEQ multiplex PCR. The sample holds roughly 110,000 clones; 80% to 95% are singletons and the top ten take approximately 1.2%. Sequenced input: peripheral blood. These receptors were obtained from a woman aged 25 to 39 with acute or convalescent COVID-19. The conserved cysteine and the conserved F or W are not part of the CDR3 here. Clone sizes are given selectively: once, few, many, or a class where the clone is expanded.

>once|TRBV14|13|TRBJ2-7
ASSQDPGAIYEQY
>.|TRBV4-1|11|TRBJ1-2
ASSQSGDYGYT
>.|TRBV30|12|TRBJ1-2
AWSGRAQPGGYT
>.|TRBV5-1|13|TRBJ2-7
ASSLADRSSYEQY
>few|TRBV7-3|14|TRBJ2-3
ASSYGTSGGTDTQY
>.|TRBV19|15|TRBJ1-5
ASSIPRRGKSNQPQH
>.|TRBV25-1|13|TRBJ2-3
ASSEWDRGGDTQY
>.|TRBV6-4|11|TRBJ1-2
ASSEGQGTGYT
>.|TRBV27|15|TRBJ1-2
ASSSRQGAFSPYGYT
>.|TRBV4-1|13|TRBJ1-5
ASSQETTGNQPQH
>once|TRBV7-3|13|TRBJ1-1
ASKQTGDMGHEAF
>.|TRBV28|13|TRBJ1-4
ASSIQTGGSEKLF
>.|TRBV7-8|13|TRBJ1-3
ASSLQPGQGNTIY
>.|TRBV19|14|TRBJ1-5
ASSILGGLSNQPQH
>.|TRBV7-9|16|TRBJ2-7
ASSSNFPLTAGLYEQY
>.|TRBV18|13|TRBJ1-1
ASSPPSRGNTEAF
>.|TRBV9|12|TRBJ1-1
ASSATTGNTEAF
>.|TRBV29-1|12|TRBJ2-1
SVKTGTIYNEQF
>.|TRBV24-1|15|TRBJ2-3
ATSEPLGLASTDTQY
>.|TRBV24-1|12|TRBJ1-5
ATSGQGAIQPQH
>.|TRBV27|15|TRBJ1-1
ASRRGADRGMGTEAF
>.|TRBV19|12|TRBJ1-4
ASSTGTANEKLF
>.|TRBV6-2/TRBV6-3|15|TRBJ2-7
ASSPPPTLGGDYEQY
>few|TRBV28|12|TRBJ2-7
ASDWTPANYEQY
>.|TRBV3-1/TRBV3-2|14|TRBJ2-1
ASSPVGLAGGNEQF
>.|TRBV28|10|TRBJ2-7
ASSHSSYEQY
>.|TRBV9|12|TRBJ1-1
ASSVQDMNTEAF
>.|TRBV27|14|TRBJ2-5
ASSPAMDRVLETQY
>.|TRBV6-2/TRBV6-3|13|TRBJ1-6
ASSYSSQGNSPLH
>.|TRBV15|10|TRBJ1-2
ATSTPSMGYT
>.|TRBV2|11|TRBJ1-5
ASRRDRNQPQH
>.|TRBV6-5|12|TRBJ2-7
ASSRPGGIYEQY
>once|TRBV6-2/TRBV6-3|17|TRBJ2-6
ASSFRQGAEALGANVLT
>once|TRBV28|11|TRBJ1-4
ATLPNAREKLF
>.|TRBV11-1|13|TRBJ2-1
ASSLDMLAYNEQF
>.|TRBV28|13|TRBJ2-2
ASSKADRDTGELF
>.|TRBV11-2|13|TRBJ2-5
ASSSLAPSGVTQY
>.|TRBV5-8|13|TRBJ1-2
ASSLDLGGVYGYT
>few|TRBV28|13|TRBJ1-1
ASRHRREVNTEAF
>.|TRBV7-6|14|TRBJ2-7
ASSLVLAGGLYEQY
>.|TRBV10-1|11|TRBJ2-1
ASSTLAGNEQF
>.|TRBV29-1|11|TRBJ2-3
SVAEAALEAQY
>.|TRBV7-2|15|TRBJ2-7
ASSLNSLAGGSYEQY
>.|TRBV28|11|TRBJ1-2
ASSSRIRGGYT
>.|TRBV12-3/TRBV12-4|10|TRBJ2-7
ASSSTVYEQY
>.|TRBV6-6|11|TRBJ1-1
ASSSIIHTEAF
>.|TRBV30|12|TRBJ1-5
AWSAGTGFQPQH
>.|TRBV6-5|12|TRBJ1-1
ASSPRGGHSEAF
>once|TRBV4-1|16|TRBJ1-3
ASSQDSLRGQSGNTIY
>.|TRBV5-1|12|TRBJ2-7
ASSFRVGQDEQY
>.|TRBV12-3/TRBV12-4|11|TRBJ2-1
ASSLGTGYQQF
>.|TRBV11-2|13|TRBJ1-5
ASSLSAGVNQPQH
>.|TRBV18|14|TRBJ2-1
ASSPKLAREAGEQF
>.|TRBV11-2|13|TRBJ1-2
ASANTDSTREGYT
>.|TRBV21-1|14|TRBJ1-4
ASRPGHPATNEKLF